One sample yielded the 26 T cell receptor beta chains listed below, sequenced in a study of shared clonotypes between healthy human individuals. CD8 cells regarded as naive lacked CD45RO, were positively chosen for CCR7, and omitted terminally differentiated effector memory CD45RA+ cells. TCRdb's copy holds only in-frame clones and misses some; the assay was immunoSEQ multiplex PCR. The sample yields about 590,000 clones, roughly 96% seen once. Specimen: naive CD8+ T cells sorted from blood. The receptors were sampled from a woman in her twenties or thirties in good health.

The CDR3 loop is CASSGGTSYGYTF. The CDR3 DNA sequence: TGCGCCAGCAGCGGAGGAACGAGTTATGGCTACACCTTC. This chain links TRBV5-1 with TRBJ1-2; no definite D call. V lost 4 bases to trimming and J lost 5 bases, with 12 bases between them. Germline V lookup: CDR1 SGHRS, CDR2 YFSETQ. This CDR3 has 13 residues.

This chain connects TRBV27 to TRBJ1-2, with 8 bases fitting TRBD1. Trimming removed 6 bases from V and 5 bases from J; junction bases left unmatched: 14. Germline-derived CDR1 and CDR2 are MNHEY and SMNVEV (reference sequence). The CDR3 has 16 residues. As DNA, the CDR3 is TGTGCCAGCAGCCCCTCGACAGGGGTCGTAACGTATGGCTACACCTTC. Translating it yields CASSPSTGVVTYGYTF.

V gene TRBV13 combines with J gene TRBJ1-3; D remains ambiguous. The CDR3 spans 16 residues. Germline V gives CDR1 PRHDT, CDR2 FYEKMQ (reference sequence). With 0 bases removed from V and 0 bases from J, the gap between germline ends came to 9 bases. As DNA, the CDR3 is TGTGCCAGCAGCTTAGGGCAGGCAAGCTCTGGAAACACCATATATTTT. Translation: CASSLGQASSGNTIYF.

The rearrangement links TRBV13 to TRBJ1-1; the D gene is possibly TRBD1 (6 bases). The CDR3 extends over 12 amino acids. CDR1 and CDR2 from the germline V gene are PRHDT and FYEKMQ (reference sequence). V lost 5 bases, J lost 6 bases, and 10 bases lay in between. The CDR3: CASSLQGPEAFF. CDR3 DNA: TGTGCCAGCAGCCTACAGGGCCCTGAAGCTTTCTTT.

Only one count was recorded for this clone. The rearrangement uses TRBV27 and TRBJ2-4, with D maybe TRBD1 (5 bases). The V and J ends lost 2 bases and 3 bases respectively, with 8 bases between them. CDR1 and CDR2 from the germline V gene are MNHEY and SMNVEV (reference sequence). The CDR3 spans 14 residues. For the CDR3, the DNA is TGTGCCAGCAGTTTACAGGGCGACAAAAACATTCAGTACTTC. Translating gives CASSLQGDKNIQYF.

Only one count was recorded for this clone. This chain connects TRBV11-1 to TRBJ2-1, with D hard to call. This CDR3 contains 11 residues. Germline CDR1 and CDR2: SGHAT and FQDESV (reference sequence). Trimming removed 5 bases from V and 14 bases from J, with 13 bases in between. The CDR3 here is CASSVVASKFF. Written as DNA, the CDR3 is TGTGCCAGCAGCGTAGTGGCGTCAAAGTTCTTC.

The J gene is TRBJ1-4, the V gene TRBV28, with D unresolved. The CDR3 runs 14 residues. CDR1 and CDR2 from the germline V gene are MDHEN and SYDVKM. The V gene lost 4 bases and the J gene lost 3 bases, with 9 bases spanning the gap. For the CDR3, the DNA is TGTGCCAGCAGTTCCCTAAGACCTAATGAAAAACTGTTTTTT. Encoded protein: CASSSLRPNEKLFF.

For the CDR3, the DNA is TGTGCCAGCAGCTTAGTGGCAGAATATGGCTACACCTTC. This translates into CASSLVAEYGYTF. V and J are TRBV7-9 and TRBJ1-2; unclear D gene. The CDR3 runs 13 residues. The germline V and J ends were trimmed by 1 base and 5 bases, with 8 bases remaining between them. Germline CDR1 reads SEHNR; CDR2 reads FQNEAQ (reference sequence).

This chain uses TRBV27 with TRBJ2-2; the match to TRBD1 covers 8 bases. The germline CDR1 and CDR2 sequences are MNHEY and SMNVEV (reference sequence). J was trimmed by 9 bases and V by 4 bases; bases with no gene match: 10. The CDR3 is 15 amino acids. The CDR3 sequence: CASSSGTGGARELFF. The CDR3 region has the DNA TGTGCCAGCAGTTCCGGGACAGGAGGGGCCCGGGAGCTGTTTTTT.

On this clone: The sample carries other DNA sequences with the same CDR3. The genes are TRBV6-5 and TRBJ2-5; 11 bases map to TRBD2. From germline, CDR1 is MNHEY and CDR2 SVGAGI. V gave up 5 bases and J gave up 5 bases; unmatched junction bases: 7. The CDR3 sequence is 15 residues long. This CDR3 is CASSPWTSGSETQYF. CDR3 DNA sequence: TGTGCCAGCAGTCCGTGGACTAGCGGGTCGGAGACCCAGTACTTC.

The chain employs TRBV28 and TRBJ2-7, with D tentatively TRBD2 (6 bases). Germline loops: CDR1 MDHEN, CDR2 SYDVKM. Trimming stripped 3 bases from V and 2 bases from J, with 14 bases between. CDR3 length equals 15 residues. The CDR3 coding sequence is TGTGCCAGCAGTTTCGGGACTCCAGAACCCTACGAGCAGTACTTC. Translating it yields CASSFGTPEPYEQYF.

The gene calls are TRBV28 and TRBJ2-7; TRBD2 might be the D (6 bases). From germline, CDR1 is MDHEN and CDR2 SYDVKM. The V and J ends lost 5 bases and 5 bases respectively, with 16 bases between them. The length of the CDR3 is 14 residues. CDR3 nucleotide sequence: TGTGCCAGCAGTCCCGGACTAAAGCCTGACGAGCAGTACTTC. Its protein is CASSPGLKPDEQYF.

Concerning this clone itself: Distinct nucleotide sequences in the sample also encode this CDR3. This rearrangement joins TRBV7-8 to TRBJ1-1; D not resolved. The CDR3 runs to 13 residues. Germline assignment: CDR1 SGHVS and CDR2 FQNEAQ. Trimming took off 1 base at V and 2 bases at J, with 5 bases between the two ends. This CDR3 reads CASSLGTNTEAFF. CDR3 DNA sequence: TGTGCCAGCAGCTTAGGGACCAACACTGAAGCTTTCTTT.

The rearrangement uses TRBV23-1 and TRBJ1-3; D remains unclear. TRBV23-1 is recorded as an ORF, its role being uncertain. The V gene lost 11 bases and the J gene lost 0 bases, with 14 bases spanning the gap. This CDR3 spans 14 amino acids. CDR3 sequence reads: CAGLRALSGNTIYF. In nucleotides, the CDR3 is TGCGCCGGCCTACGGGCGCTCTCTGGAAACACCATATATTTT.

The V call is TRBV30, the J call TRBJ2-1; TRBD2 aligns across 8 bases. The CDR3 spans 16 residues. V dropped 1 base and J dropped 5; count of bases not matched to a gene: 10. Germline CDR1 GTSNPN, CDR2 SVGIG (reference sequence). The CDR3 sequence is CAWSEEGLGFNNEQFF. As DNA, the CDR3 is TGTGCCTGGAGTGAGGAGGGACTAGGATTTAACAATGAGCAGTTCTTC. The full variable domain, rest sourced from reference TRBV30 and TRBJ2-1, is SQTIHQWPATLVQPVGSPLSLECTVEGTSNPNLYWYRQAAGRGLQLLFYSVGIGQISSEVPQNLSASRPQDRQFILSSKKLLLSDSGFYLCAWSEEGLGFNNEQFFGPGTRLTVL.

V gene TRBV6-5 combines with J gene TRBJ1-1; possibly TRBD1 for D (5 bases). Germline assignment: CDR1 MNHEY and CDR2 SVGAGI. The ends were cut back, 0 bases at V and 3 bases at J, with 11 bases in the middle. The CDR3 is 15 amino acids. The CDR3 region is CASSYSDRGDTEAFF. CDR3 DNA sequence: TGTGCCAGCAGTTACTCCGATCGAGGGGACACTGAAGCTTTCTTT.

This sequence joins TRBV5-4 and TRBJ2-5; 7 bases are shared with TRBD2. The DNA end is a closer match to TRBJ2-7, so the J assignment may be wrong. The CDR3 totals 15 residues. Germline V CDR1 and CDR2: SGHNT, YYREEE (reference sequence). For the CDR3, the DNA is TGTGCCAGCAGCTCGGAGCGGGACGCTTCCTACGAGCAGTACTTC. This sequence encodes CASSSERDASYEQYF.

This clone was recorded only once. This chain joins TRBV7-9 and TRBJ1-4; D possibly corresponds to TRBD1 (5 bases). The germline CDR1 and CDR2 sequences are SEHNR and FQNEAQ (reference sequence). The CDR3 has 16 residues. V dropped 1 base and J dropped 1 base, with 10 bases sitting between them. DNA of the CDR3: TGTGCCAGCAGCTTAGACTCTGGGGGAACTAATGAAAAACTGTTTTTT. Translation: CASSLDSGGTNEKLFF.

The V and J genes are TRBV5-1 and TRBJ2-1; 7 bases are shared with TRBD2. The CDR3 is 16 residues long. The V gene's germline CDR1 is SGHRS and CDR2 YFSETQ. Trimming at V came to 4 bases and at J to 2 bases, leaving 9 bases not matched to a gene. Written as DNA, the CDR3 is TGCGCCAGCAGCGCTAGGCCGGGACTACCCTACAATGAGCAGTTCTTC. It is translated as CASSARPGLPYNEQFF.

The chain employs TRBV5-1 and TRBJ1-2; 7 bases are shared with TRBD1. The CDR3 length is 17 residues. Germline CDR1 is SGHRS and CDR2 is YFSETQ. V was clipped by 2 bases and J by 3 bases; unmatched bases: 13. The CDR3 spells CASSFGTEGIVDYGYTF. The CDR3 region has the DNA TGCGCCAGCAGCTTTGGGACAGAAGGTATCGTCGACTATGGCTACACCTTC.

The chain recombines TRBV6-5 with TRBJ2-7; the D is unclear. Trimming took off 10 bases at V and 3 bases at J, with 10 bases between the two ends. The V gene's germline CDR1 is MNHEY and CDR2 SVGAGI. The CDR3 is made up of 11 amino acids. The CDR3 loop is CAITDGYEQYF. The CDR3 DNA follows: TGTGCCATTACGGACGGCTACGAGCAGTACTTC.

Concerning this clone: This sample also contains other DNA sequences that code for the same CDR3. The rearrangement links TRBV28 to TRBJ1-1; D gene uncertain. The germline CDR1 and CDR2 sequences are MDHEN and SYDVKM. V gave up 3 bases and J gave up 5 bases, with 7 bases separating them. The length of the CDR3 is 12 residues. This CDR3 reads CASSLGATEAFF. CDR3 DNA: TGTGCCAGCAGTTTGGGAGCGACTGAAGCTTTCTTT.

The chain is built from TRBV27 and TRBJ2-2; no clear D gene. V was clipped by 6 bases and J by 2 bases, with 4 bases between them. This CDR3 is built from 12 residues. From germline, CDR1 is MNHEY and CDR2 SMNVEV (reference sequence). The CDR3 coding sequence is TGTGCCAGCAGCGCAAACACCGGGGAGCTGTTTTTT. This gives the protein CASSANTGELFF.

Turning to this clone: The germline gene is not matched at one end of the junction; a read error may be the cause. This chain joins TRBV2 and TRBJ2-7; TRBD2 matches at 9 bases. The CDR3 is 15 residues long. Germline-derived CDR1 and CDR2 are SNHLY and FYNNEI. The CDR3 coding sequence is TGTGCCAGCAATGAAGCGGGGGGCGGAACCTACGAGCAGTACTTC. It codes for CASNEAGGGTYEQYF.

This clone occurred once. This chain connects TRBV9 to TRBJ2-1; D possibly corresponds to TRBD2 (6 bases). The CDR3 is 12 amino acids. Per germline, CDR1 SGDLS and CDR2 YYNGEE. V lost 5 bases, J lost 8 bases, and 11 bases lay in between. CDR3 nucleotides: TGTGCCAGCAGAGGCGGAGGGGATGAGCAGTTCTTC. It is translated as CASRGGGDEQFF.

The chain employs TRBV27 and TRBJ2-3, with 7 bases identical to TRBD2. The V gene's germline CDR1 is MNHEY and CDR2 SMNVEV (reference sequence). The CDR3 spans 14 residues. V trimming: 3 bases; J trimming: 2 bases; junction bases outside the gene matches: 2. The CDR3: CASSFGTNTDTQYF. For the CDR3, the DNA is TGTGCCAGCAGTTTCGGGACTAACACAGATACGCAGTATTTT.